This record concerns one T cell receptor beta chain sequence. The data were obtained in a study of blood T cell repertoires in COVID-19. Study background: Researchers got acute and convalescent COVID-19 samples from the United States, Italy and Spain. The analysed material was cDNA or gDNA that came from T cells, B-cell-depleted T cells, or PBMCs.

Germline-derived CDR1 and CDR2 are LNHDA and SQIVND (reference sequence). V was pared by 7 bases and J by 4 bases, with 14 bases between. CDR3 length: 14 amino acids. As originally analysed: Estimates of nucleated cell counts were drawn from the amplification of reference gene primers. This table comes from immunoSEQ multiplex PCR, and its TCRdb copy is limited to in-frame clones, with some not included. That table gives V, J and clone size, and the DNA gave D and trimming. The table has over 100,000 clones, over 70% seen once; the top ten hold about 4.5%. Material: peripheral blood. The chain has TRBV19 and TRBJ1-3; D gene uncertain. The source of this sequence is a human donor in a cohort sampled during active or convalescent COVID-19. Here the CDR3 reads CASKPPGVGNTIYF. As DNA, the CDR3 is TGTGCCAGTAAACCTCCGGGAGTAGGAAACACCATATATTTT.